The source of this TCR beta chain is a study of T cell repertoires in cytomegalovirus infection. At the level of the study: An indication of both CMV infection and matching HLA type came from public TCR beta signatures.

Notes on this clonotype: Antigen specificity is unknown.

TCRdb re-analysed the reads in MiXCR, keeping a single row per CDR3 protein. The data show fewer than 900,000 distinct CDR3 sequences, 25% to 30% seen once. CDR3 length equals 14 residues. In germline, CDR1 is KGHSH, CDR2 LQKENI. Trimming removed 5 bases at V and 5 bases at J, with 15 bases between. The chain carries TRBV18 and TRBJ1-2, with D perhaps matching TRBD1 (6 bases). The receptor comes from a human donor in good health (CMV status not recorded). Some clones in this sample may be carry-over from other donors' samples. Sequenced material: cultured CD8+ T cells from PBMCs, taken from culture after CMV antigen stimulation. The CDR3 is CASSSTRGRYGYTF. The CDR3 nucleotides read TGTGCCAGCTCATCTACACGGGGGCGTTATGGCTACACCTTC.